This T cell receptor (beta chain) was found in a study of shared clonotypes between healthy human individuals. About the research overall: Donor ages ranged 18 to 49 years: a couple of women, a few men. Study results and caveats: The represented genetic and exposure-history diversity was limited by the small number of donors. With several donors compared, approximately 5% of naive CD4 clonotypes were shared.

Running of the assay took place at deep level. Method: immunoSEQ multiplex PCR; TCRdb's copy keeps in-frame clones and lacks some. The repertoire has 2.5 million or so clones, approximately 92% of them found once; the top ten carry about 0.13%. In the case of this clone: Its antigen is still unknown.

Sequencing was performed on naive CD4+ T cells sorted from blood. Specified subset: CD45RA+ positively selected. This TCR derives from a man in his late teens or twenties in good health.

The CDR3 is CASSKEWAGGLAKNIQYF. The CDR3 bases are TGTGCCAGCAGCAAAGAGTGGGCGGGCGGCCTAGCCAAAAACATTCAGTACTTC. The chain joins TRBV21-1 to TRBJ2-4; no check of the table's D call, TRBD2, against the DNA was made. TRBV21-1 corresponds to a pseudogene. The CDR3 totals 18 residues.